This TCR beta chain stems from a study of OX40 agonist ivuxolimab in advanced cancers. Study summary: The dose-escalation cohort had hepatocellular carcinoma, melanoma, renal cell or head and neck cancer. A history of anti-PD-1, anti-PD-L1 or anti-CTLA-4 therapy was acceptable, and around 36% had some.

The study, taken as a whole, reports: In the 0.1 to 3.0 mg/kg range, CD4+ and CD8+ blood T cells had expanded clonally by week 6.

Sampling of blood occurred at baseline, cycle 4 day 1, and cycle 7 day 1. The CDR3 runs to 14 residues. Germline V gives CDR1 MNHNS, CDR2 SASEGT. Deletions cut 3 bases from V and 6 bases from J, with 9 bases between. Sequencing was performed with immunoSEQ multiplex PCR; in TCRdb, only in-frame clones are kept and a portion is missing. The sample lists roughly 60,000 clones; 70% to 90% were seen once. As to this clone: The antigen remains undetermined.

This TCR was recovered from an adult with an advanced solid tumor such as melanoma, head and neck, liver or kidney cancer. This specimen was CD4+ or CD8+ T cells sorted from blood, taken in a trial of the OX40 agonist ivuxolimab. The chain recombines TRBV6-1 with TRBJ1-6; D gene ambiguous. The CDR3 region has the DNA TGTGCCAGCAGTGATTTGGCCGTTAATTCACCCCTCCACTTT. It codes for CASSDLAVNSPLHF.